Following are 3 T cell receptor beta chains from one sample sequenced in a study of blood T cells in healthy people across ages (dated by TCRdb to about 2015). The library was generated by 5' RACE. The sequencer listed for this sample is Illumina HiSeq 2500. A second PCR of roughly 7 to 11 cycles was performed with a sample-barcoded 5' primer and a J-beta primer mix. TCRdb passed the public sequencing reads through fastp at Q25 and MiXCR, retaining productive beta sequences. Each CDR3 protein appears once, grouped with its most common genes and DNA. The sample yields roughly 790,000 distinct CDR3 sequences; more than 40% were counted once. Roughly 19% of the sample is taken by the ten largest. The specimen sequenced was blood. Receptor source: a woman between 55 and 75 years old in good health.

This clonotype was counted only a few times. The chain carries TRBV12-3 or TRBV12-4 and TRBJ2-1, with 11 bases identical to TRBD2. The CDR3 runs to 15 residues. V lost 7 bases and J lost 6; bases outside the gene matches: 8. CDR3 DNA: TGTGCCAGCAAACCACTAGCGGGGGCATCCAATGAGCAGTTCTTC. Translation: CASKPLAGASNEQFF.

The table lists this clonotype with a count of one. The chain recombines TRBV4-3 with TRBJ2-3; 9 bases align to TRBD1. The CDR3 loop spans 16 amino acids. V shed 4 bases, J shed 2 bases, and the junction held 7 bases outside the gene matches. Germline V gene lookup returns CDR1 LGHNA and CDR2 YSLEER. The CDR3 reads CASSRGQGHSTDTQYF. The CDR3 DNA reads TGCGCCAGCAGCCGAGGACAGGGGCACTCCACAGATACGCAGTATTTT.

The rearrangement links TRBV7-2 to TRBJ2-2; the match to TRBD2 covers 8 bases. Looked up from germline, CDR1 is SGHTA and CDR2 is FQGNSA. This CDR3 is built from 14 residues. V lost 4 bases and J lost 5; bases outside the gene matches: 3. The CDR3 coding sequence is TGTGCCAGCAGCTATGGGACTAGGACCGGGGAGCTGTTTTTT. The encoded protein is CASSYGTRTGELFF.